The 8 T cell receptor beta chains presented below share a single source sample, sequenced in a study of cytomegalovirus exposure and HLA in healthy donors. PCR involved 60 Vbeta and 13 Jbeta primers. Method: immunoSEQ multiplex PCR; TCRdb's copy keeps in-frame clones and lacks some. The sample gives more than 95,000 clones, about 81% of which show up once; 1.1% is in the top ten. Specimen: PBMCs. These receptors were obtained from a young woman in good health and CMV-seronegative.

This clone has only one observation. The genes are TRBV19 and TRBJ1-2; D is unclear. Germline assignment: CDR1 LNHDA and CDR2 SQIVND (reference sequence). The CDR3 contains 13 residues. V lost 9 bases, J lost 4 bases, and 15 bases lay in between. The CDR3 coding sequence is TGTGCCAGCAAATCCGCTGGGCTCTATGGCTACACCTTC. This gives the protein CASKSAGLYGYTF.

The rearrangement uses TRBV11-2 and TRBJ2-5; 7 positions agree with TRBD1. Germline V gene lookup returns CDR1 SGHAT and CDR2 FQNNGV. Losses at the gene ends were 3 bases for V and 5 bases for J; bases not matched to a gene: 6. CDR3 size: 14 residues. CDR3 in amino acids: CASSFNRGGETQYF. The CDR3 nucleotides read TGTGCCAGCAGCTTTAACAGGGGCGGGGAGACCCAGTACTTC.

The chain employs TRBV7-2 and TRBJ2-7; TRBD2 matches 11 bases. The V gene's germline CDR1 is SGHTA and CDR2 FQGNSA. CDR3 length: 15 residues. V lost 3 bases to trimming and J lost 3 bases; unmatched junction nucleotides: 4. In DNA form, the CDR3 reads TGTGCCAGCAGCTTTCATAGCGGGAGGGGCTACGAGCAGTACTTC. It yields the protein CASSFHSGRGYEQYF.

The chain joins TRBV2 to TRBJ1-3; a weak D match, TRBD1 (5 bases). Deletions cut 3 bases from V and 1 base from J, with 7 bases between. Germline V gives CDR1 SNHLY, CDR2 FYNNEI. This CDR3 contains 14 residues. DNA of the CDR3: TGTGCCAGCAGTGAGACAGTATCTGGAAACACCATATATTTT. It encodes CASSETVSGNTIYF.

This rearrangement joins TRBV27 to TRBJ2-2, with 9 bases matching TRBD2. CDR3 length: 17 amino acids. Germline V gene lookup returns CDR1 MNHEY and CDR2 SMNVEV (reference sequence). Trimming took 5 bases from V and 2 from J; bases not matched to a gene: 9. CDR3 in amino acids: CASSLLGTSPNTGELFF. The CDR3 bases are TGTGCCAGCAGTCTCCTCGGGACTAGCCCAAACACCGGGGAGCTGTTTTTT.

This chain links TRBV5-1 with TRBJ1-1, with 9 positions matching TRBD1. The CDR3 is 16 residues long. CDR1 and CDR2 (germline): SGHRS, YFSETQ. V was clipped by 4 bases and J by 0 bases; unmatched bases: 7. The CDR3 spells CASSPGQGRMNTEAFF. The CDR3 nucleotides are TGCGCCAGCAGCCCGGGACAGGGACGTATGAACACTGAAGCTTTCTTT.

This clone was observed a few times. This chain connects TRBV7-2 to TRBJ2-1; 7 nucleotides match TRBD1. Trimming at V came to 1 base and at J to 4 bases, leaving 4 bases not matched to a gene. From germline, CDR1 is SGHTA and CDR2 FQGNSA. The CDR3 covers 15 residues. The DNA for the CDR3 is TGTGCCAGCAGCTTAGTGAGGGGGCCGTACAATGAGCAGTTCTTC. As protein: CASSLVRGPYNEQFF.

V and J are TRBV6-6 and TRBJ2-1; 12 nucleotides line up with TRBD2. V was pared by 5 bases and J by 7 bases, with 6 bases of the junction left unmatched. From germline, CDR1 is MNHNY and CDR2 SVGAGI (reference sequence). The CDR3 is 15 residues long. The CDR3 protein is CASSRPGLAGNEQFF. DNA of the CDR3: TGTGCCAGCAGTCGACCGGGACTAGCGGGTAATGAGCAGTTCTTC.